One sample yielded the 22 T cell receptor beta chains listed below, sequenced in a study of OX40 agonist ivuxolimab in advanced cancers. Sequenced by immunoSEQ multiplex PCR; TCRdb stores in-frame clones only, minus some. This sample yields 55,000 to 70,000 clones, of which about 83% are seen a single time; 2.6% belongs to the top ten. The sequenced sample was CD4+ or CD8+ T cells sorted from blood, obtained in a trial of the OX40 agonist ivuxolimab. These receptors originate from an adult with an advanced solid tumor such as melanoma, head and neck, liver or kidney cancer.

The chain couples TRBV5-6 to TRBJ1-3, with D perhaps TRBD1 (5 bases). This CDR3 comprises 13 residues. CDR1 is SGHDT and CDR2 is YYEEEE in the germline V gene. The CDR3 spells CGSRGGSGNTIYF. The CDR3 bases are TGTGGATCCCGCGGGGGGTCTGGAAACACCATATATTTT.

This chain uses TRBV9 with TRBJ1-4, with 7 bases aligning to TRBD1. With 0 bases clipped from V and 1 base from J, the junction kept 9 bases outside the gene matches. The CDR3 sequence is 18 residues long. Germline CDR1 and CDR2: SGDLS and YYNGEE. The CDR3 DNA is TGTGCCAGCAGCGTAGCCGAGACCCACAGGGGAACTAATGAAAAACTGTTTTTT. Protein: CASSVAETHRGTNEKLFF.

The V gene is TRBV14, the J gene TRBJ2-5; D unclear. Trimming took off 0 bases at V and 4 bases at J, with 9 bases between the two ends. This CDR3 region has 14 residues. The germline gives CDR1 SGHDN, CDR2 FVKESK. The CDR3 DNA is TGTGCCAGCAGCCAAGATCCCCTACGAGAGACCCAGTACTTC. Its translation is CASSQDPLRETQYF.

V and J are TRBV25-1 and TRBJ2-1, with 11 positions matching TRBD2. V dropped 3 bases and J dropped 6; count of bases not matched to a gene: 7. Germline V gene data show CDR1 as MGHDK and CDR2 as SYGVNS. This CDR3 is 16 amino acids long. CDR3 sequence: CASSDLLAGVTNEQFF. The CDR3, as DNA: TGTGCCAGCAGTGACTTACTAGCGGGGGTTACCAATGAGCAGTTCTTC.

CDR3 amino acids: CASSLVLVGRYTGELFF. The DNA of the CDR3 is TGTGCCAGCAGCTTAGTTTTGGTGGGCCGGTACACCGGGGAGCTGTTTTTT. The chain has TRBV7-6 and TRBJ2-2; the D is unclear. Germline CDR1 and CDR2: SGHVS and FNYEAQ. The CDR3 runs 17 residues. V dropped 1 base and J dropped 3 bases, with 15 bases sitting between them.

The chain recombines TRBV7-8 with TRBJ2-2; TRBD2 agrees at 7 bases. The length of the CDR3 is 16 residues. In germline, CDR1 is SGHVS, CDR2 FQNEAQ. The V and J ends lost 1 base and 0 bases, in that order; junction bases with no gene match: 2. The CDR3 here is CASSLERGSNTGELFF. In DNA, the CDR3 is TGTGCCAGCAGCTTAGAGCGGGGCTCGAACACCGGGGAGCTGTTTTTT.

Only a few counts were recorded for this clone. The V and J genes are TRBV7-9 and TRBJ2-3; D is unresolved. Germline V gene lookup returns CDR1 SEHNR and CDR2 FQNEAQ (reference sequence). Trimming stripped 5 bases from V and 2 bases from J, with 8 bases between. The CDR3 is 13 amino acids. CDR3 residues: CASSLHNTDTQYF. The DNA for the CDR3 is TGTGCCAGCAGCCTGCACAACACAGATACGCAGTATTTT.

V is TRBV5-4 and J is TRBJ2-1, with D uncertain. The CDR3 sequence is 15 residues long. CDR1 is SGHNT and CDR2 is YYREEE in the germline V gene (reference sequence). V was clipped by 4 bases and J by 1 base, with 12 bases between them. The CDR3 nucleotides read TGTGCCAGCAGCCCGGACCGGAATTCCTACAATGAGCAGTTCTTC. Amino acid sequence: CASSPDRNSYNEQFF. The full variable domain, its missing parts supplied by reference TRBV5-4 and TRBJ2-1, is ETGVTQSPTHLIKTRGQQVTLRCSSQSGHNTVSWYQQALGQGPQFIFQYYREEENGRGNFPPRFSGLQFPNYSSELNVNALELDDSALYLCASSPDRNSYNEQFFGPGTRLTVL.

V gene TRBV10-3 combines with J gene TRBJ1-2; no clear D gene. This CDR3 comprises 13 residues. Deletions cut 1 base from V and 0 bases from J, with 3 bases between. CDR1 ENHRY and CDR2 SYGVKD come from the germline V gene. This CDR3 is CAISELTNYGYTF. The CDR3 DNA follows: TGTGCCATCAGTGAGTTGACTAACTATGGCTACACCTTC.

The sample holds a few counts of this clone. The chain is built from TRBV7-9 and TRBJ2-7; D not certain. The CDR3 runs to 13 residues. The germline CDR1 and CDR2 sequences are SEHNR and FQNEAQ (reference sequence). Between the trimmed V and J ends, which lost 1 base and 6 bases, there was a span of 10 bases. The CDR3 nucleotides are TGTGCCAGCAGCTTAGTTTTGGTTTCCGAGCAGTACTTC. This translates into CASSLVLVSEQYF. The variable domain in full, completed from reference TRBV7-9 and TRBJ2-7, reads DTGVSQNPRHKITKRGQNVTFRCDPISEHNRLYWYRQTLGQGPEFLTYFQNEAQLEKSRLLSDRFSAERPKGSFSTLEIQRTEQGDSAMYLCASSLVLVSEQYFGPGTRLTVT.

The chain is built from TRBV19 and TRBJ1-5, with D unresolved. Looked up from germline, CDR1 is LNHDA and CDR2 is SQIVND (reference sequence). The CDR3 totals 13 residues. V was trimmed by 5 bases and J by 11 bases, leaving 16 bases between them. The CDR3 sequence is CASSPDRHRSQHF. The CDR3 nucleotides are TGTGCCAGTAGTCCGGACCGCCACCGGTCCCAGCATTTT.

This chain connects TRBV19 to TRBJ2-2; 8 nucleotides line up with TRBD2. The J segment lost 3 bases and the V segment lost 3 bases, leaving 6 bases of the junction unmatched. The CDR3 sequence is 16 residues long. Germline assignment: CDR1 LNHDA and CDR2 SQIVND (reference sequence). CDR3: CASSMWRGEYTGELFF. The CDR3 DNA reads as TGTGCCAGTAGTATGTGGCGGGGGGAGTACACCGGGGAGCTGTTTTTT.

V usage is TRBV18 and J usage is TRBJ2-3; maybe TRBD1 (7 bases). The CDR3 is made up of 16 amino acids. Trimming took off 6 bases at V and 2 bases at J, with 18 bases between the two ends. The germline gives CDR1 KGHSH, CDR2 LQKENI. As DNA, the CDR3 is TGTGCCAGCTCGGCCCAGGGGGGCGCAAACACAGATACGCAGTATTTT. This codes for CASSAQGGANTDTQYF.

The V and J genes are TRBV2 and TRBJ1-5, with TRBD1 matching over 9 bases. Germline CDR1 SNHLY, CDR2 FYNNEI. With 4 bases clipped from V and 2 bases from J, the junction kept 0 bases outside the gene matches. The CDR3 has 14 amino acids. CDR3 sequence: CASSGTGGNQPQHF. As DNA, the CDR3 is TGTGCCAGCAGTGGGACAGGGGGCAATCAGCCCCAGCATTTT.

The chain links TRBV7-9 to TRBJ2-5; D gene unclear. Germline-derived CDR1 and CDR2 are SEHNR and FQNEAQ (reference sequence). This CDR3 has 14 amino acids. Deletions cut 1 base from V and 3 bases from J, with 9 bases between. CDR3 amino acids: CASSLVALEETQYF. DNA for the CDR3: TGTGCCAGCAGCTTAGTGGCGCTGGAAGAGACCCAGTACTTC.

The gene calls are TRBV6-5 and TRBJ1-5; D perhaps matches TRBD1 (6 bases). Germline V gives CDR1 MNHEY, CDR2 SVGAGI. The CDR3 has 14 amino acids. The V end was cut by 6 bases, the J end by 4 bases, with 13 bases between. The CDR3 sequence: CASRRGQFNQPQHF. CDR3 in DNA: TGTGCCAGCAGAAGAGGACAGTTTAATCAGCCCCAGCATTTT.

The chain is built from TRBV28 and TRBJ2-2; no clear D gene. There are 13 residues in the CDR3. CDR1 is MDHEN and CDR2 is SYDVKM in the germline V gene. Trimming removed 5 bases at V and 5 bases at J, with 9 bases between. CDR3: CASSGRQTGELFF. The CDR3 DNA reads as TGTGCCAGCAGTGGCAGACAAACCGGGGAGCTGTTTTTT.

The chain has TRBV4-3 and TRBJ2-7, with a tentative D call TRBD1 (5 bases). Germline CDR1 LGHNA, CDR2 YSLEER. Trimming took 11 bases from V and 2 from J, leaving 28 bases between them. The CDR3 spans 17 residues. The CDR3 region is CAPGPPYRRQFTYEQYF. In DNA form, the CDR3 reads TGCGCCCCCGGGCCCCCTTACAGGCGTCAATTTACCTACGAGCAGTACTTC.

V usage is TRBV7-9 and J usage is TRBJ2-1; TRBD1 might be the D (5 bases). Germline assignment: CDR1 SEHNR and CDR2 FQNEAQ (reference sequence). The CDR3 loop spans 14 amino acids. Trimming pared 7 bases from V and 6 bases from J, leaving 16 bases between. The CDR3 loop reads CASIRLTGVNEQFF. In DNA form, the CDR3 reads TGTGCCAGCATCCGCCTTACAGGTGTCAATGAGCAGTTCTTC.

This sequence joins TRBV27 and TRBJ2-1, with 9 bases lining up with TRBD2. The J segment lost 4 bases and the V segment lost 5 bases, leaving 15 bases of the junction unmatched. Per the germline V gene, CDR1 is MNHEY and CDR2 is SMNVEV (reference sequence). The CDR3 sequence is 18 residues long. In nucleotides, the CDR3 is TGTGCCAGCAGTCCCCCTTTGGCGCGGGGGGGCGTATACAATGAGCAGTTCTTC. Translating gives CASSPPLARGGVYNEQFF.

The chain links TRBV5-5 to TRBJ2-7; 9 bases align to TRBD1. The J segment lost 3 bases and the V segment lost 3 bases, leaving 13 bases of the junction unmatched. This CDR3 is 17 amino acids long. Looked up from germline, CDR1 is SGHKS and CDR2 is YYEKEE (reference sequence). The CDR3 spells CASSSSQGAQTHYEQYF. The CDR3, as DNA: TGTGCCAGCAGCTCATCACAGGGGGCTCAAACCCACTACGAGCAGTACTTC.

This chain connects TRBV4-2 to TRBJ2-6; 7 bases agree with TRBD2. There are 18 residues in the CDR3. V gave up 7 bases and J gave up 0 bases; unmatched junction bases: 12. Germline assignment: CDR1 LGHNA and CDR2 YNFKEQ. This CDR3 reads CASTPRISGGSGANVLTF. The CDR3 DNA is TGTGCCAGCACCCCAAGGATATCGGGGGGCTCTGGGGCCAACGTCCTGACTTTC.